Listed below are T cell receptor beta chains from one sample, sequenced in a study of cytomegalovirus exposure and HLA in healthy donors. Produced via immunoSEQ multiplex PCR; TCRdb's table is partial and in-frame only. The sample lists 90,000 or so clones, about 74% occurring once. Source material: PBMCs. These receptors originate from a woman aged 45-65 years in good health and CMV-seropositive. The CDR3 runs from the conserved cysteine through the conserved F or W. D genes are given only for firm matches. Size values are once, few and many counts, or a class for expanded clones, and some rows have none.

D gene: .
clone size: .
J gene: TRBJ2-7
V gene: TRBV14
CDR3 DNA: TGTGCCAGCAGCCCTACAGGGCTTAGAGAGCAGTACTTC
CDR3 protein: CASSPTGLREQYF

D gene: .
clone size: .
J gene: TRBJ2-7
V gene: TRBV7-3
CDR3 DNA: TGTGCCAGCAGCCCAACGAGAGGCCGCGAGCAGTACTTC
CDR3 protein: CASSPTRGREQYF

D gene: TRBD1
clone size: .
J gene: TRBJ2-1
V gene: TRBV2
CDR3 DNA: TGTGCCAGCAGCCCTTTCTGGACAGGGGTGCACAATGAGCAGTTCTTC
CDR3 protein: CASSPFWTGVHNEQFF

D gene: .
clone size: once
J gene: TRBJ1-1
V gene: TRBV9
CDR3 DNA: TGTGCCAGCAGCGTAGACAGTAGGGGCACTGAAGCTTTCTTT
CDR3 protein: CASSVDSRGTEAFF

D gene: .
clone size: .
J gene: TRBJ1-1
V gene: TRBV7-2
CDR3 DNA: TGTGCCAGCAGCCAAGGGGGGGGGCGCGTCCTAACCACTGAAGCTTTCTTT
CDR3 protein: CASSQGGGRVLTTEAFF

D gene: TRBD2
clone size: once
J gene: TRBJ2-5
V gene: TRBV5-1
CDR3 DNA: TGCGCCAGCAGCTTGGCGCTAGCGGGGAACCAAGAGACCCAGTACTTC
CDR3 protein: CASSLALAGNQETQYF

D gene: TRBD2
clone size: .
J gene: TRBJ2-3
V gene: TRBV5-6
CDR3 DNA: TGTGCCAGCAGCTTGACTACGGGGGGTTGGACAGATACGCAGTATTTT
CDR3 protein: CASSLTTGGWTDTQYF

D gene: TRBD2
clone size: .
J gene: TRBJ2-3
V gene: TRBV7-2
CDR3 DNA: TGTGCCAGCAGCCTAGCGGGAGTACACACAGATACGCAGTATTTT
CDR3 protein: CASSLAGVHTDTQYF

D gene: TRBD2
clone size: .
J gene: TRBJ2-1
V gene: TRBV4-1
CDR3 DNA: TGCGCCAGCAGCCATCCCTTGGGCGGGAGCGACAATGAGCAGTTCTTC
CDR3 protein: CASSHPLGGSDNEQFF

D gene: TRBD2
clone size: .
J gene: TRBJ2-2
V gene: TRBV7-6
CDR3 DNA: TGTGCCAGCAGCCCCCGGACTAGCGGGAGTGTCACCGGGGAGCTGTTTTTT
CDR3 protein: CASSPRTSGSVTGELFF

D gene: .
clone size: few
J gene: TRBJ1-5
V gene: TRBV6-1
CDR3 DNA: TGTGCCAGCAGTGAATGGGGCCTATCGATCCAGCCCCAGCATTTT
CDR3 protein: CASSEWGLSIQPQHF

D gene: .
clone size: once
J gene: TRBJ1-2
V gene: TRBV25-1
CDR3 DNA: TGTGCCATCAAGCCTCTACGTGGTGAGAGGGGCTACACCTTC
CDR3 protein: CAIKPLRGERGYTF

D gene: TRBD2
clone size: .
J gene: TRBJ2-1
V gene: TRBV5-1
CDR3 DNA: TGCGCCAGCAGCTTGGGGGGAGGGCCTCAAGATGAGCAGTTCTTC
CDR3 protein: CASSLGGGPQDEQFF

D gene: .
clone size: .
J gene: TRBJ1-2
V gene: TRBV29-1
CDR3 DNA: TGCAGCGTTGGGCGGCGGGACTATGGCTACACCTTC
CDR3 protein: CSVGRRDYGYTF

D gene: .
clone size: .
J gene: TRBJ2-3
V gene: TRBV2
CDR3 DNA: TGTGCCAGCAGGGAGTTTTTTCGACTAGTCGATACGCAGTATTTT
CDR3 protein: CASREFFRLVDTQYF

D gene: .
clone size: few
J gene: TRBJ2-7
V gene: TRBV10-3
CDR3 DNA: TGTGCCATCAGTGTAGTGGCGGACTCCTACGAGCAGTACTTC
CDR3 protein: CAISVVADSYEQYF

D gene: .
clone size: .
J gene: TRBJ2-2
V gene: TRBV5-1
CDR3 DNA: TGCGCCAGCACCGCCACCGGGGGAAGTCGGGGGAACACCGGGGAGCTGTTTTTT
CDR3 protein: CASTATGGSRGNTGELFF

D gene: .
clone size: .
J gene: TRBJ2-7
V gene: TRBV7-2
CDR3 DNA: TGTGCCAGCAGCAGAACCACTTCCTACGAGCAGTACTTC
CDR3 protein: CASSRTTSYEQYF

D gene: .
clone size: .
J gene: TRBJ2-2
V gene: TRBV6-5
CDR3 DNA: TGTGCCAGCAGTGGCACCTCAGGCACCGGGGAGCTGTTTTTT
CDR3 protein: CASSGTSGTGELFF

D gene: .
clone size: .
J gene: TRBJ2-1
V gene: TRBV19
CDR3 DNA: TGTGCCAGCAGTACTAGCTTGTACTCCTACAATGAGCAGTTCTTC
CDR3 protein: CASSTSLYSYNEQFF

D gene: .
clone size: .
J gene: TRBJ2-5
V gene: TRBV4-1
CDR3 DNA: TGCGCCAGCAGCCAAATCCCCCGGGAGACCCAGTACTTC
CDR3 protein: CASSQIPRETQYF

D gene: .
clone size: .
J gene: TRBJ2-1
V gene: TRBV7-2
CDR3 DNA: TGTGCCAGCAGCCCCCGCGGGGCTCGTGAGCAGTTCTTC
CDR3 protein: CASSPRGAREQFF

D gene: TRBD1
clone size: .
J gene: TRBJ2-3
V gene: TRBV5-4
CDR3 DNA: TGTGCCAGCAGCCCACAGGGGGCAGATACGCAGTATTTT
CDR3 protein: CASSPQGADTQYF

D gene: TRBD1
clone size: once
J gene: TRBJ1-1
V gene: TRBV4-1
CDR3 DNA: TGCGCCAGCAGCCACCCGGACAGGGATAACACTGAAGCTTTCTTT
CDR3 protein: CASSHPDRDNTEAFF

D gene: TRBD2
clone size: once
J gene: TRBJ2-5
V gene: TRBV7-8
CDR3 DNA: TGTGCCAGCAGCTTAAGTCTAGCGGGAGATCAAGAGACCCAGTACTTC
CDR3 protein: CASSLSLAGDQETQYF

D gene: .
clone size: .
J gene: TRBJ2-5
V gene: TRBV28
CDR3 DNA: TGTGCCAGCAAAAGGCAGGGGGGTCTGGGTACGGAGACCCAGTACTTC
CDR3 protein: CASKRQGGLGTETQYF

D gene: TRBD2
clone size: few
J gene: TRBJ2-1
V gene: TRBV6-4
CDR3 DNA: TGTGCCAGCAGTGAGGTGGCGGGAGGAGGCGGTGAGCAGTTCTTC
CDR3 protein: CASSEVAGGGGEQFF

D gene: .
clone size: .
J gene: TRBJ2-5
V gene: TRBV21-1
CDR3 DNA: TGTGCCAGCAGCAAGGACAGGGGGTGGCTCGGGGACCGACAAGAGACCCAGTACTTC
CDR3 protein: CASSKDRGWLGDRQETQYF

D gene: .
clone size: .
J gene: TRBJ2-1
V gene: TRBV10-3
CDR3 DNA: TGTGCCATCAGTGAGGCTCGAGGGAATGAGCAGTTCTTC
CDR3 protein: CAISEARGNEQFF

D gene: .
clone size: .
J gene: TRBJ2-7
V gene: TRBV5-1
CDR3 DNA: TGCGCCAGCAGCTCGGGGGGCGGGATGGCCGAGCAGTACTTC
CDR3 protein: CASSSGGGMAEQYF

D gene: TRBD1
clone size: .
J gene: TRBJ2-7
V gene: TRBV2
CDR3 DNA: TGTGCCAGCAGGGACAGGGCCTCTTCCGAGCAGTACTTC
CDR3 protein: CASRDRASSEQYF

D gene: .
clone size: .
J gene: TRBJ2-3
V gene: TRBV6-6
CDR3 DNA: TGTGCCAGCAGTTACCAGGCGAGCACAGATACGCAGTATTTT
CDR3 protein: CASSYQASTDTQYF

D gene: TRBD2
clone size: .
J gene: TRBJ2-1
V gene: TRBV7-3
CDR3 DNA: TGTGCCAGCAGCCAAAGACTAGCGGGTATTAATGAGCAGTTCTTC
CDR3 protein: CASSQRLAGINEQFF

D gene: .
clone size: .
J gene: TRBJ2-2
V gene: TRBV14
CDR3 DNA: TGTGCCAGCAGCCAATACAAGGGGACTTCCGGGGAGCTGTTTTTT
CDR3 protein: CASSQYKGTSGELFF

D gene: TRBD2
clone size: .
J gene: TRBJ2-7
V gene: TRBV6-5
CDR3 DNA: TGTGCCAGCAGCTGGCGACTAGCGGGAGGCTACGAGCAGTACTTC
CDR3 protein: CASSWRLAGGYEQYF

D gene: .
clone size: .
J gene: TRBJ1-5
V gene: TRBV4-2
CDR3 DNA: TGTGCCAGCAGCCAAGATCTCAGGGCTGAGAGCAATCAGCCCCAGCATTTT
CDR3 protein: CASSQDLRAESNQPQHF

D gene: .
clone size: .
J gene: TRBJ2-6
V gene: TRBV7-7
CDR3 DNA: TGTGCCAGCAGCTCTAGTTTGGGGGCCAACGTCCTGACTTTC
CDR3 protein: CASSSSLGANVLTF

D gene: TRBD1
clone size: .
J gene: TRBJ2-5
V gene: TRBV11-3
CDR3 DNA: TGTGCCAGCAGCACCCGACAGGGGGCTAAGGAGACCCAGTACTTC
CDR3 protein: CASSTRQGAKETQYF

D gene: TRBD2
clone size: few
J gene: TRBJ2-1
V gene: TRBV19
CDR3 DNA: TGTGCCAGTGGAAGCGGGAGGGCCTACAATGAGCAGTTCTTC
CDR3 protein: CASGSGRAYNEQFF

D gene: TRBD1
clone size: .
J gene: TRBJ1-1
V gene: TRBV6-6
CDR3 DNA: TGTGCCAGCAGCCTCGGGACAGGGGTGGAGGAAGCTTTCTTT
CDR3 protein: CASSLGTGVEEAFF

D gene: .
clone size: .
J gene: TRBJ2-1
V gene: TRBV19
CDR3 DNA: TGTGCCAGTGCCCCCCTCGACTCGTTGGATGAGCAGTTCTTC
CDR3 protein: CASAPLDSLDEQFF